This TCR beta chain was identified during a study of blood T cell repertoires in COVID-19. For the study at large: The samples span acute and convalescent COVID-19 from the United States, Italy and Spain.

In the source study's methods: Amplified reference gene primers provided the basis for estimating nucleated cell counts. Sequencing was performed with immunoSEQ multiplex PCR; in TCRdb, only in-frame clones are kept and a portion is missing. V and J calls plus clone size are reproduced from that table; the DNA served to infer D and trimming. The sample has around 310,000 clones; roughly 91% are singletons. Cohort 3 donors counted as recovered after two negative PCRs, clearance, or resolved symptoms. Germline V gene lookup returns CDR1 SGHNT and CDR2 YYREEE (reference sequence). There are 16 residues in the CDR3. Trimming took 0 bases from V and 3 from J, leaving 15 bases between them.

The chain is built from TRBV5-4 and TRBJ1-1; tentative D call: TRBD1 (6 bases). Sequenced: PBMCs or T cells enriched from blood (not recorded which). The origin of this receptor is a woman in her 30s who had recovered from COVID-19. CDR3 sequence reads: CASSLGDRNRDTEAFF. CDR3 nucleotides: TGTGCCAGCAGCTTGGGAGACAGGAATCGGGACACTGAAGCTTTCTTT.